This T cell receptor (beta chain) derives from a study of blood T cell repertoires in COVID-19 (dated by TCRdb to the early 2020s). In terms of the full investigation: Collaborator samples came from the United States, Italy and Spain and covered acute and convalescent phases of COVID-19. Where available, HLA class I and class II types were taken from metadata supplied by the sample provider and were not determined by assay-based typing. The prospective study material was composed of cDNA or gDNA derived from T cells, B-cell-depleted T cells, or PBMCs. Samples were obtained from the ongoing ImmuneRACE study (first 160 participants) and from about 1,300 subjects provided by 6 global collaborators. Sample metadata almost always included a de-identified subject ID, COVID-19 status, age in years and sex. The dataset comprised deeply sampled blood TCRbeta repertoires from subjects exposed to, actively infected with, or recovered from COVID-19. A freely available public database, intended as a resource for researchers studying the immune response to SARS-CoV-2, is where the repertoires were released.

Each collaborating institution followed its own protocols to collect whole blood in K2EDTA tubes. For TCRbeta analysis, collaborators shipped samples as frozen whole blood, isolated PBMCs, or DNA extracted from either of those sample types. The immunoSEQ Assay, a bias-controlled multiplex PCR, was used to amplify TCRbeta CDR3 regions from genomic DNA. In the authors' own workflow: Within the assay, amplification of reference gene primers was used to estimate how many nucleated cells each sample contained. Sequence reads were collapsed and filtered to measure the absolute abundance of every unique TCRbeta CDR3 rearrangement. For each sample, productive Simpson clonality was calculated as the square root of Simpson's diversity index across productive rearrangements. Held by TCRdb, this immuneACCESS table contains in-frame sequences only and omits some clones. Under half of the omission traces to an unresolved V gene where checked; the cause of the rest is unknown. That table furnishes V, J and clone size, whereas the DNA furnished D and trimming. This sample holds 120,000 or so clones; 70% to 90% were observed only once. Roughly 1% of the sample goes to the ten largest clones.

A remark on this clone: Its antigen has not been determined. Base qualities are missing; no much larger clone stands one base away.

Here is what the overall study found, with its caveats: Clinical and demographic metadata were provided uncurated, with the amount varying by source and participant.

Sequencing used peripheral blood. The sequence came from a woman aged 50 to 60 with active or convalescent COVID-19.

The sequenced DNA is TGTGCCAGCAGTTTCCTAAGGGCGGGCACCTACGAGCAGTACTTC. It is translated as CASSFLRAGTYEQYF. Recombination joined TRBV28 with TRBJ2-7; the D gene is possibly TRBD2, with 5 bases matching. V drops 3 bases and J drops 2 bases, leaving 14 bases in between. The CDR3, from cysteine to phenylalanine, totals 15 residues. The kept DNA is CDR3 alone, 45 bases in frame from the first base. Taken from the germline V gene, the CDR1 and CDR2 loops are MDHEN and SYDVKM.